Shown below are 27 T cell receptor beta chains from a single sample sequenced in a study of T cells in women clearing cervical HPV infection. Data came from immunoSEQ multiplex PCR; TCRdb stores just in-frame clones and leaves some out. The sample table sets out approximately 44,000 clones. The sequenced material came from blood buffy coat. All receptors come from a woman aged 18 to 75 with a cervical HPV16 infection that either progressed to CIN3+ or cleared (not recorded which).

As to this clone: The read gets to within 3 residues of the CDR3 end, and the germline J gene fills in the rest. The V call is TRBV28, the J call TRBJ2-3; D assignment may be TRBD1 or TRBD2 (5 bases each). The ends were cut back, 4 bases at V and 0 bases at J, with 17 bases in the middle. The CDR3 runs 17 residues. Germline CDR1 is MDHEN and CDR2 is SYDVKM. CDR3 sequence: CASSSFQGVGSTDTQYF. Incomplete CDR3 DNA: TGTGCCAGCAGTTCCTTCCAGGGAGTGGGTAGCACAGATACG.

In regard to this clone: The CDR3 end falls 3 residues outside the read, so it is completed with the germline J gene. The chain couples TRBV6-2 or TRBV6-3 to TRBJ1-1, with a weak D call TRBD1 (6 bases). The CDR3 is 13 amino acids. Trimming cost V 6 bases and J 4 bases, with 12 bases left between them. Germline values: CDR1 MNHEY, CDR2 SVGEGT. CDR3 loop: CASRRDMGTEAFF. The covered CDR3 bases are TGTGCCAGCAGGAGGGACATGGGCACTGAA.

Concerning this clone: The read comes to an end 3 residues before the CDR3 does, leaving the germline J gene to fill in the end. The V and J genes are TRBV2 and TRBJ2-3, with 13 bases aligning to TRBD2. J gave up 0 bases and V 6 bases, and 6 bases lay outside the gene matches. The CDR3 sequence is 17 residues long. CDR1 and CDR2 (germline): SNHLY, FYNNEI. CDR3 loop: CASSEGLAGISTDTQYF. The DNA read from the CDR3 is TGTGCCAGCAGCGAGGGACTAGCGGGGATCAGCACAGATACG.

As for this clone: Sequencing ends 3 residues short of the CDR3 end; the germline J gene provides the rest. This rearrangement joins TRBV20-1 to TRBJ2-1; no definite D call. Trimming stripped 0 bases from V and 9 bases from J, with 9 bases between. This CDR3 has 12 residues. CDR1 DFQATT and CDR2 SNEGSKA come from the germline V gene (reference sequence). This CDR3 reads CSARDRRVEQFF. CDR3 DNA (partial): TGCAGTGCTAGAGACCGTCGTGTTGAG.

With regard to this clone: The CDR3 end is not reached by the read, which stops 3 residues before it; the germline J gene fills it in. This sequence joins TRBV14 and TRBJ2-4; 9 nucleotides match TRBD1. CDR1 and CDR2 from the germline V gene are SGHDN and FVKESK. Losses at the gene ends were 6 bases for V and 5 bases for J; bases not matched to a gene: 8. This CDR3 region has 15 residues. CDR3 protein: CASRPGQGSENIQYF. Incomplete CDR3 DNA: TGTGCCAGCAGGCCGGGACAGGGAAGCGAAAACATT.

The CDR3 loop reads CASSTQGANSPLHF. The sequenced CDR3 bases are TGTGCCAGTAGTACACAGGGGGCTAATTCACCC. The V call is TRBV19, the J call TRBJ1-6, with TRBD1 matching over 9 bases. The read ends 3 residues shy of where the CDR3 ends; the end is completed using the germline J gene. Germline assignment: CDR1 LNHDA and CDR2 SQIVND (reference sequence). V gave up 4 bases and J gave up 6 bases; unmatched junction bases: 1. The CDR3 contains 14 residues. Complete variable domain (other parts from reference TRBV19 and TRBJ1-6): DGGITQSPKYLFRKEGQNVTLSCEQNLNHDAMYWYRQDPGQGLRLIYYSQIVNDFQKGDIAEGYSVSREKKESFPLTVTSAQKNPTAFYLCASSTQGANSPLHFGNGTRLTVT.

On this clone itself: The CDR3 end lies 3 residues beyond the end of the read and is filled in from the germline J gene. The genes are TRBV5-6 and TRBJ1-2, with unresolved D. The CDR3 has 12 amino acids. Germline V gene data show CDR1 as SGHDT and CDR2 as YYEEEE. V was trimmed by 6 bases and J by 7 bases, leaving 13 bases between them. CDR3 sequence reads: CASTESAGGYTF. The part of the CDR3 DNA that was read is TGTGCCAGCACTGAGTCGGCGGGTGGC.

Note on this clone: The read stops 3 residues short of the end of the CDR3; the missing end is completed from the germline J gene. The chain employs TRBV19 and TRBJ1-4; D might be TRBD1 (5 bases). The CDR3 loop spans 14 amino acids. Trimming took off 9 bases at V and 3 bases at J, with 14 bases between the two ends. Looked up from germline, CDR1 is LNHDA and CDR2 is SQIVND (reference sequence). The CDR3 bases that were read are TGTGCCAGCCGAGGCGGGGCGTCTAATGAAAAA. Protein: CASRGGASNEK. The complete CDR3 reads CASRGGASNEKLFF.

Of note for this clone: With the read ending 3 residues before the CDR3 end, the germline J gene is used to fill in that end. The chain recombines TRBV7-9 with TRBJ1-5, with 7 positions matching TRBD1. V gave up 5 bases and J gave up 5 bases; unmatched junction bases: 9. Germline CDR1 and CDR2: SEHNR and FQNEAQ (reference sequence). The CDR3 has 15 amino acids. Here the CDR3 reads CASSPRGPGDQPQHF. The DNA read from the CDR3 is TGTGCCAGCAGCCCGAGGGGGCCTGGCGATCAGCCC.

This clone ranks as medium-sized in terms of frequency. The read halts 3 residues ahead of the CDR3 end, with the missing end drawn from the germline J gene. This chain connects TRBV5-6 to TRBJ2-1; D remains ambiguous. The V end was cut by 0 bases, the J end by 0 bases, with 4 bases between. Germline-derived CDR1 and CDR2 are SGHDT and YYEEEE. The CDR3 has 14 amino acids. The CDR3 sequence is CASSLAFSYNEQFF. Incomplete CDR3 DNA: TGTGCCAGCAGCTTGGCTTTCTCCTACAATGAG. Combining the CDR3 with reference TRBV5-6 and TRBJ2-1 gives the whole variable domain DAGVTQSPTHLIKTRGQQVTLRCSPKSGHDTVSWYQQALGQGPQFIFQYYEEEERQRGNFPDRFSGHQFPNYSSELNVNALLLGDSALYLCASSLAFSYNEQFFGPGTRLTVL.

CDR3 sequence reads: CASSSQGALAEQYF. The covered CDR3 bases are TGCGCCAGCAGCTCCCAGGGGGCGCTGGCCGAG. The V and J genes are TRBV5-1 and TRBJ2-7; 8 bases are a match to TRBD1. The read falls 3 residues short of the CDR3 end, and the missing part is taken from the germline J gene. CDR1 is SGHRS and CDR2 is YFSETQ in the germline V gene. The CDR3 extends over 14 amino acids. V was pared by 3 bases and J by 6 bases, with 8 bases of the junction left unmatched.

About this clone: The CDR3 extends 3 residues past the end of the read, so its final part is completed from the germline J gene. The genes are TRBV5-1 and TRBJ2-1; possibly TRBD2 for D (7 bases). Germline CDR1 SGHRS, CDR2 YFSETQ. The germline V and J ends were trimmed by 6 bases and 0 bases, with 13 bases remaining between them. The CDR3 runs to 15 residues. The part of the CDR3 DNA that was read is TGCGCCAGCACGGAGGGGGAGGGCTCCTACAATGAG. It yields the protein CASTEGEGSYNE. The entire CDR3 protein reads CASTEGEGSYNEQFF.

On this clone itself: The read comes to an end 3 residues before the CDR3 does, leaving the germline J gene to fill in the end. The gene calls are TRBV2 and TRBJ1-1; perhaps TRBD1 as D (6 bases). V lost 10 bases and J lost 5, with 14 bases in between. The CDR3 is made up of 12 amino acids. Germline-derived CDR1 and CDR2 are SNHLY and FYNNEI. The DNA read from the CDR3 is TGTGCCATCGGACAGAGATTAACTGAA. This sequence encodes CAIGQRLTE. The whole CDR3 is CAIGQRLTEAFF.

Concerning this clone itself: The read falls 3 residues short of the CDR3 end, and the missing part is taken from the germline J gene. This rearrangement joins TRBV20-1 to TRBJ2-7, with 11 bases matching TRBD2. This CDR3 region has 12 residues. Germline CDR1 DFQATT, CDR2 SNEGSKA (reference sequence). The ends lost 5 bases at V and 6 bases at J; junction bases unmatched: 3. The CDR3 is CSAGTSGLEQYF. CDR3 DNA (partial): TGCAGTGCTGGGACTAGCGGTCTCGAG.

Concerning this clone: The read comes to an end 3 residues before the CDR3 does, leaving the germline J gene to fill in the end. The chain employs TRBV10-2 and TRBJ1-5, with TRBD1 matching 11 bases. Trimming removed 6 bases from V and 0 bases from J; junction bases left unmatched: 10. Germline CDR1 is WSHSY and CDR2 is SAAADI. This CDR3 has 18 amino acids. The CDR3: CASSPGTGGSYSNQPQHF. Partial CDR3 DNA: TGCGCCAGCAGCCCAGGGACAGGGGGATCTTATAGCAATCAGCCC.

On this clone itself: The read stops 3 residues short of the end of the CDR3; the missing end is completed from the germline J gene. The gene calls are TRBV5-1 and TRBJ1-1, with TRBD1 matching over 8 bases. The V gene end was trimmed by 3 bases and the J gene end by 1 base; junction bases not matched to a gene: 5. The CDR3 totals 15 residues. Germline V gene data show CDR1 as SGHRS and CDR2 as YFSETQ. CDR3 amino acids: CASSSTGTGNTEAFF. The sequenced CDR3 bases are TGCGCCAGCAGCTCTACCGGGACAGGGAACACTGAA.

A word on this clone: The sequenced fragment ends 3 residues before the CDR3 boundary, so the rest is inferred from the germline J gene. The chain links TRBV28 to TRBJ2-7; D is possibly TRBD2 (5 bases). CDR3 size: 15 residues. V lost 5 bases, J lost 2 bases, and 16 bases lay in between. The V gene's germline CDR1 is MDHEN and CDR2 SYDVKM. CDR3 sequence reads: CASSTLGEGTYEQYF. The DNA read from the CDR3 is TGTGCCAGCAGTACGCTTGGTGAGGGTACCTACGAG.

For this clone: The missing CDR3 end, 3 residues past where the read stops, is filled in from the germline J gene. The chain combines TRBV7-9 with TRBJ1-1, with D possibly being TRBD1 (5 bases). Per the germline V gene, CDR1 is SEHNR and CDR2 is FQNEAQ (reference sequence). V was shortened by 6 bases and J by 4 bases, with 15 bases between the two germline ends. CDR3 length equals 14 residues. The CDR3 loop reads CASRILDSGTEAFF. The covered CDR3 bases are TGTGCCAGCAGAATACTCGACAGTGGCACTGAA.

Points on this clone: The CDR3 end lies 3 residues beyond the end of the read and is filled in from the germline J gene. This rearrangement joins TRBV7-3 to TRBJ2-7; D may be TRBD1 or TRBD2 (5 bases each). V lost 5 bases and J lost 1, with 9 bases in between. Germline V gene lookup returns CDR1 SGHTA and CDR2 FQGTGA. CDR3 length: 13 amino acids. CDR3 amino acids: CASSHEGSYEQYF. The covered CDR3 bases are TGTGCCAGCAGCCACGAGGGGTCCTACGAG.

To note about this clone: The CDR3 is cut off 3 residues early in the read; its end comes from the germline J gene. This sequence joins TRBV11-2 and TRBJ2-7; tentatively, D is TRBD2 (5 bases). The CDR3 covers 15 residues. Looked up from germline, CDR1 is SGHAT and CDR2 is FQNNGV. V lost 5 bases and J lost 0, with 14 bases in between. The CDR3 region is CASSAGVATSYEQYF. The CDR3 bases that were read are TGTGCCAGCAGCGCAGGCGTAGCGACCTCCTACGAG.

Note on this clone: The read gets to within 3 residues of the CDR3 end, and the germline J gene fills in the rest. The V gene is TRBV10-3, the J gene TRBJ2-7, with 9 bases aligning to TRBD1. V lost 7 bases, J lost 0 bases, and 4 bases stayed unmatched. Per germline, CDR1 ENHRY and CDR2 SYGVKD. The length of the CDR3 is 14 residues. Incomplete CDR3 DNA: TGTGCCATCACCGGGGACAGGGACTCCTACGAG. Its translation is CAITGDRDSYE. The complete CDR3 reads CAITGDRDSYEQYF.

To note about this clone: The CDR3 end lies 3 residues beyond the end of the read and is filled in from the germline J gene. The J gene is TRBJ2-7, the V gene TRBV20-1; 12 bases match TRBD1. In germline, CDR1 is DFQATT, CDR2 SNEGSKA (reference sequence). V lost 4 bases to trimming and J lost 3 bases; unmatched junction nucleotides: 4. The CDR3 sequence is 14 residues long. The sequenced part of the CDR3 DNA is TGCAGTGCTAACCGGGACAGGGGGCTCTACGAG. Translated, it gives CSANRDRGLYE. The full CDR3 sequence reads CSANRDRGLYEQYF.

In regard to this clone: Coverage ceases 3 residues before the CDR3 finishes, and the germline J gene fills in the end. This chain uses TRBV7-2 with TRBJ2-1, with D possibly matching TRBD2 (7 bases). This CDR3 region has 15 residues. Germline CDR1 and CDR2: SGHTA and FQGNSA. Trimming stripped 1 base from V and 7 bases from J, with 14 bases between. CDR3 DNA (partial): TGTGCCAGCAGCTTAGGGTTGGGGGGGCCTAATGAG. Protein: CASSLGLGGPNE. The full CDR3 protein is CASSLGLGGPNEQFF.

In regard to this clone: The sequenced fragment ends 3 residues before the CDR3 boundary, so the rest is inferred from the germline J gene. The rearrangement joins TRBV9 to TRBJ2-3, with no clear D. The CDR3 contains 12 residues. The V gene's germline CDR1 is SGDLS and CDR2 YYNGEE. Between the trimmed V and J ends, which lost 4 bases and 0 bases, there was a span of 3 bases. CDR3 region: CASSLSTDTQYF. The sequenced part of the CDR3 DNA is TGTGCCAGCAGCCTTAGCACAGATACG.

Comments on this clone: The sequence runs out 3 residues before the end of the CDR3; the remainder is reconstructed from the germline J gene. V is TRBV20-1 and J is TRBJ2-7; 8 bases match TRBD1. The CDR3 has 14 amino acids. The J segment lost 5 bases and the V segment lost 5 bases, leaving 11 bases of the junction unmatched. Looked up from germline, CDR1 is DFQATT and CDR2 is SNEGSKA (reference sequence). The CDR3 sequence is CSALDRERVHEQYF. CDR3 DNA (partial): TGCAGTGCTCTGGACAGGGAGCGGGTTCACGAG.

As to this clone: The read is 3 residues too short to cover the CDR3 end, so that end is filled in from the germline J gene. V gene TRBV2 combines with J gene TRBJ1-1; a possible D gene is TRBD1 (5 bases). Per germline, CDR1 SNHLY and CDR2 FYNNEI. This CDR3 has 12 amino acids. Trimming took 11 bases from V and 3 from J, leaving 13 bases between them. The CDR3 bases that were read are TGTGCCGACAAAGGAGGGGACACTGAA. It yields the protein CADKGGDTE. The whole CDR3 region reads CADKGGDTEAFF.

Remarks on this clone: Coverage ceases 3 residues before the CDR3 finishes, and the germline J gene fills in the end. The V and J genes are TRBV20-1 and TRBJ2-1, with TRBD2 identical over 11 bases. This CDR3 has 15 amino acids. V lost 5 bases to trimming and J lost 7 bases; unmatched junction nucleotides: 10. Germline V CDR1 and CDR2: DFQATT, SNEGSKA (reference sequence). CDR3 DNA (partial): TGCAGTGCTGGAAATAGCGGGAGGGCCGTGAATGAG. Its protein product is CSAGNSGRAVNE. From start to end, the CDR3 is CSAGNSGRAVNEQFF.